The 26 T cell receptor beta chains listed next were all sequenced from one sample in a study of cytomegalovirus exposure and HLA in healthy donors (dated 2017 in TCRdb). Receptor amplification or capture employed the immunoSEQ multiplex PCR assay. For the multiplex PCR, a mixture combining 60 forward primers for TCR Vbeta segments and 13 reverse primers for TCR Jbeta segments was used. TCRdb obtained this table from immuneACCESS and retained in-frame rearrangements with V and J assigned. These tables miss some clones; where compared with another copy, unresolved V genes account for less than half of the shortfall, and the remainder is unexplained. The sample profile shows about 130,000 clones; around 72% of them were found once. Under 5% of the sample comes from the top ten. Specimen: PBMCs. Receptors originate from a man aged 25 to 45 in good health and CMV-seronegative.

The gene calls are TRBV30 and TRBJ1-5, with D hard to call. The CDR3 is made up of 13 amino acids. Trimming pared 3 bases from V and 2 bases from J, leaving 8 bases between. CDR1 and CDR2 from the germline V gene are GTSNPN and SVGIG (reference sequence). The CDR3 protein is CAWSHSRNQPQHF. CDR3 bases: TGTGCCTGGAGCCACAGCCGCAATCAGCCCCAGCATTTT.

The chain combines TRBV19 with TRBJ1-1; 11 bases match TRBD1. The germline V gene has CDR1 LNHDA and CDR2 SQIVND (reference sequence). After removal of 6 bases from V and 4 bases from J, the junction contained 10 bases not matched to a gene. The CDR3 is 16 residues long. CDR3 residues: CASRSPGTGGGTEAFF. DNA of the CDR3: TGTGCCAGTAGAAGTCCCGGGACAGGGGGGGGCACTGAAGCTTTCTTT.

This clone occurred a few times. The CDR3 coding sequence is TGTGCCAGCAGCTTAGCCGGGTATTACTACACCTTC. Protein sequence: CASSLAGYYYTF. This chain connects TRBV6-1 to TRBJ1-2; D is undetermined. The germline CDR1 and CDR2 sequences are MNHNS and SASEGT. Trimming stripped 6 bases from V and 10 bases from J, with 15 bases between. The CDR3 has 12 residues.

The chain has TRBV6-5 and TRBJ2-3, with TRBD2 identical over 10 bases. Germline assignment: CDR1 MNHEY and CDR2 SVGAGI. This CDR3 contains 16 residues. The V segment lost 4 bases and the J segment 4 bases; nucleotides outside the gene matches: 8. CDR3 sequence reads: CASSSPSGGGADTQYF. In nucleotides, the CDR3 is TGTGCCAGCAGTTCCCCGAGCGGGGGGGGTGCAGATACGCAGTATTTT.

V gene TRBV7-9 combines with J gene TRBJ2-4; TRBD1 agrees at 7 bases. Germline CDR1 SEHNR, CDR2 FQNEAQ (reference sequence). CDR3 size: 13 residues. V lost 1 base and J lost 10; bases outside the gene matches: 4. The CDR3 region has the DNA TGTGCCAGCAGCTTAGGGGACAGTTGGATTCAGTACTTC. Encoded protein: CASSLGDSWIQYF.

The rearrangement links TRBV10-3 to TRBJ1-1; D call uncertain. The V and J ends lost 10 bases and 1 base respectively, with 13 bases between them. The germline V gene has CDR1 ENHRY and CDR2 SYGVKD. The CDR3 is 13 amino acids. As DNA, the CDR3 is TGTGCCAGCAGATTGACTGGGAACACTGAAGCTTTCTTT. Its translation: CASRLTGNTEAFF.

This chain's CDR3 is CASSDGTGKYYGYTF. In DNA form, the CDR3 reads TGTGCCAGCAGCGACGGGACAGGGAAGTACTATGGCTACACCTTC. The chain uses TRBV13 and TRBJ1-2; TRBD1 agrees at 9 bases. Looked up from germline, CDR1 is PRHDT and CDR2 is FYEKMQ (reference sequence). V gave up 5 bases and J gave up 3 bases; unmatched junction bases: 7. The CDR3 totals 15 residues. Drawing the rest from reference TRBV13 and TRBJ1-2, the complete variable domain is AAGVIQSPRHLIKEKRETATLKCYPIPRHDTVYWYQQGPGQDPQFLISFYEKMQSDKGSIPDRFSAQQFSDYHSELNMSSLELGDSALYFCASSDGTGKYYGYTFGSGTRLTVV.

This clone was observed a single time. CDR3 residues: CASSLSRGTETGELFF. DNA for the CDR3: TGTGCCAGCAGTTTATCGAGAGGGACTGAAACCGGGGAGCTGTTTTTT. V gene TRBV27 combines with J gene TRBJ2-2, with D possibly being TRBD2 (6 bases). V was pared by 0 bases and J by 5 bases, with 13 bases between. This CDR3 is built from 16 residues. Looked up from germline, CDR1 is MNHEY and CDR2 is SMNVEV (reference sequence).

The chain is built from TRBV5-4 and TRBJ2-6; D remains unclear. Germline values: CDR1 SGHNT, CDR2 YYREEE (reference sequence). V was cut by 5 bases and J by 2 bases, with 8 bases left in between. The CDR3 runs to 14 residues. The CDR3 is CASRRSTGANVLTF. As DNA, the CDR3 is TGTGCCAGCAGGCGTTCAACTGGGGCCAACGTCCTGACTTTC.

The chain links TRBV10-1 to TRBJ2-7; D may be TRBD1 (6 bases). Looked up from germline, CDR1 is WNHNN and CDR2 is SYGVQD (reference sequence). Deletions cut 2 bases from V and 4 bases from J, with 12 bases between. The CDR3 consists of 14 residues. CDR3 loop: CASSEGRGGYEQYF. DNA of the CDR3: TGCGCCAGCAGTGAGGGCAGGGGCGGATACGAGCAGTACTTC.

This sequence joins TRBV7-6 and TRBJ2-1; TRBD2 might be the D (6 bases). Per germline, CDR1 SGHVS and CDR2 FNYEAQ. V was cut by 0 bases and J by 9 bases, with 18 bases left in between. The CDR3 is 16 amino acids. The CDR3 nucleotides read TGTGCCAGCAGCTTAGCGGGGCAGAACATCGGGGGTGAGCAGTTCTTC. Translated, it gives CASSLAGQNIGGEQFF. Full variable domain (missing parts from reference TRBV7-6 and TRBJ2-1): GAGVSQSPRYKVTKRGQDVALRCDPISGHVSLYWYRQALGQGPEFLTYFNYEAQQDKSGLPNDRFSAERPEGSISTLTIQRTEQRDSAMYRCASSLAGQNIGGEQFFGPGTRLTVL.

V usage is TRBV7-3 and J usage is TRBJ2-5; 7 bases are a match to TRBD1. Looked up from germline, CDR1 is SGHTA and CDR2 is FQGTGA. With V trimmed by 4 bases and J by 4 bases, 3 bases remained unmatched. This CDR3 is built from 13 residues. In DNA, the CDR3 is TGTGCCAGCAGCTCCGGACAGGCAGAGACCCAGTACTTC. Protein: CASSSGQAETQYF. Complete variable domain (other parts from reference TRBV7-3 and TRBJ2-5): GAGVSQTPSNKVTEKGKYVELRCDPISGHTALYWYRQSLGQGPEFLIYFQGTGAADDSGLPNDRFFAVRPEGSVSTLKIQRTERGDSAVYLCASSSGQAETQYFGPGTRLLVL.

This chain uses TRBV27 with TRBJ1-1, with TRBD1 as a possible D gene (6 bases). The ends were cut back, 5 bases at V and 2 bases at J, with 12 bases in the middle. The CDR3 loop spans 14 amino acids. Germline assignment: CDR1 MNHEY and CDR2 SMNVEV (reference sequence). The CDR3 bases are TGTGCCAGCAGTATCCGGGACACTAACACTGAAGCTTTCTTT. Amino acid sequence: CASSIRDTNTEAFF.

This chain connects TRBV27 to TRBJ2-5, with 7 positions matching TRBD1. The CDR3 is 15 residues long. The germline V gene encodes CDR1 MNHEY and CDR2 SMNVEV (reference sequence). V was pared by 3 bases and J by 4 bases, with 8 bases of the junction left unmatched. The CDR3 DNA is TGTGCCAGCAGTTTGGGATCTAACAGGGGAGAGACCCAGTACTTC. Its translation: CASSLGSNRGETQYF.

In this sample, this clone turned up a few times. The chain joins TRBV5-1 to TRBJ2-2, with D unclear. The CDR3 runs to 16 residues. V lost 1 base and J 2 bases, leaving 12 bases between the germline ends. Germline CDR1 reads SGHRS; CDR2 reads YFSETQ. Here the CDR3 reads CASSLRQDFNTGELFF. In DNA form, the CDR3 reads TGCGCCAGCAGCTTGCGGCAGGATTTCAACACCGGGGAGCTGTTTTTT.

The gene calls are TRBV13 and TRBJ2-5; 7 bases agree with TRBD1. This CDR3 contains 13 residues. Trimming removed 6 bases from V and 4 bases from J; junction bases left unmatched: 5. Germline V lookup: CDR1 PRHDT, CDR2 FYEKMQ (reference sequence). This CDR3 reads CASRQTGTETQYF. The CDR3 coding sequence is TGTGCCAGCAGACAGACAGGGACAGAGACCCAGTACTTC.

V and J are TRBV2 and TRBJ2-7; no definite D call. From germline, CDR1 is SNHLY and CDR2 FYNNEI. The V end lost 5 bases, the J end lost 5 bases, and 19 bases lay between the germline ends. CDR3 length: 15 residues. The CDR3 is CASSTSHLLADEQYF. The CDR3 coding sequence is TGTGCCAGCAGTACGTCTCATTTACTCGCCGACGAGCAGTACTTC.

The rearrangement joins TRBV19 to TRBJ2-7; D perhaps matches TRBD2 (6 bases). This CDR3 has 13 residues. V was pared by 6 bases and J by 0 bases, with 9 bases between. CDR1 and CDR2 (germline): LNHDA, SQIVND (reference sequence). The CDR3 DNA reads TGTGCCAGTAGCGCGGGACGCTCCTACGAGCAGTACTTC. It yields the protein CASSAGRSYEQYF.

V gene TRBV6-5 combines with J gene TRBJ2-7; TRBD1 matches 7 bases. The germline V gene encodes CDR1 MNHEY and CDR2 SVGAGI. V gave up 8 bases and J gave up 0 bases; unmatched junction bases: 7. CDR3 length: 14 residues. CDR3 nucleotides: TGTGCCAGCCTGACAGGGACGAACTCCTACGAGCAGTACTTC. The encoded protein is CASLTGTNSYEQYF.

The chain is built from TRBV28 and TRBJ1-5; 8 nucleotides line up with TRBD1. Unmatched junction bases numbered 7, after V lost 6 bases and J lost 9 bases. This CDR3 region has 13 residues. Germline V gives CDR1 MDHEN, CDR2 SYDVKM. The CDR3, as DNA: TGTGCCAGCAGACAAACAGGGGGTCTGCCCCAGCATTTT. Protein product: CASRQTGGLPQHF.

This clone has just a few counts. The chain carries TRBV15 and TRBJ1-1, with a possible D match to TRBD1 (5 bases). Per germline, CDR1 LNHNV and CDR2 YYDKDF (reference sequence). This CDR3 has 13 residues. Trimming took 5 bases from V and 1 from J, leaving 8 bases between them. This CDR3 reads CATSRTPNTEAFF. In DNA form, the CDR3 reads TGTGCCACCAGCCGGACACCGAACACTGAAGCTTTCTTT. Looking up the rest from reference TRBV15 and TRBJ1-1 gives the full variable domain: DAMVIQNPRYQVTQFGKPVTLSCSQTLNHNVMYWYQQKSSQAPKLLFHYYDKDFNNEADTPDNFQSRRPNTSFCFLDIRSPGLGDTAMYLCATSRTPNTEAFFGQGTRLTVV.

V usage is TRBV2 and J usage is TRBJ1-1; D is perhaps TRBD1 (5 bases). V was cut by 11 bases and J by 1 base, with 11 bases left in between. CDR3 length: 12 amino acids. The germline V gene has CDR1 SNHLY and CDR2 FYNNEI. CDR3 region: CAGTRENTEAFF. Written as DNA, the CDR3 is TGTGCCGGAACCAGGGAGAACACTGAAGCTTTCTTT.

V and J are TRBV23-1 and TRBJ2-5, with D unclear. TRBV23-1 belongs to the ORF category, with a function that is uncertain. This CDR3 has 12 residues. Trimming pared 9 bases from V and 4 bases from J, leaving 12 bases between. The CDR3 spells CARWAPPETQYF. CDR3 nucleotides: TGCGCCAGATGGGCACCCCCAGAGACCCAGTACTTC.

This chain connects TRBV25-1 to TRBJ2-3; D unresolved. Germline CDR1 reads MGHDK; CDR2 reads SYGVNS. Trimming took off 3 bases at V and 0 bases at J, with 10 bases between the two ends. The length of the CDR3 is 15 residues. CDR3 sequence reads: CASSDSTYSTDTQYF. CDR3 nucleotides: TGTGCCAGCAGTGATTCGACATATAGCACAGATACGCAGTATTTT.

The chain uses TRBV9 and TRBJ2-3; no clear D gene. With 1 base removed from V and 2 bases from J, the gap between germline ends came to 5 bases. Germline V lookup: CDR1 SGDLS, CDR2 YYNGEE. The CDR3 runs to 13 residues. The CDR3 here is CASSVTHTDTQYF. In DNA, the CDR3 is TGTGCCAGCAGCGTAACACACACAGATACGCAGTATTTT. Looking up the rest from reference TRBV9 and TRBJ2-3 gives the full variable domain: DSGVTQTPKHLITATGQRVTLRCSPRSGDLSVYWYQQSLDQGLQFLIQYYNGEERAKGNILERFSAQQFPDLHSELNLSSLELGDSALYFCASSVTHTDTQYFGPGTRLTVL.

The gene calls are TRBV18 and TRBJ1-3, with TRBD1 matching over 8 bases. V trimming: 6 bases; J trimming: 2 bases; junction bases outside the gene matches: 9. The CDR3 covers 16 residues. Germline CDR1 and CDR2: KGHSH and LQKENI. CDR3 nucleotides: TGTGCCAGCTCGCAAGGACAGGGAGTGACTGGAAACACCATATATTTT. It encodes CASSQGQGVTGNTIYF.